These 26 T cell receptor beta chains came from one sample sequenced in a study of T cell responses to AZD1222 COVID-19 vaccine. Clones were read by immunoSEQ multiplex PCR, and TCRdb kept only the in-frame ones, dropping some. Among 160,000 or so clones listed, 85% to 90% were seen once. Sequencing was performed on peripheral blood, taken on day 0 of AZD1222 vaccination. The receptors were sampled from an adult in good health.

V usage is TRBV10-3 and J usage is TRBJ2-3; D call uncertain. The germline V gene has CDR1 ENHRY and CDR2 SYGVKD. This CDR3 has 14 residues. The ends were cut back, 3 bases at V and 0 bases at J, with 7 bases in the middle. The CDR3 nucleotides read TGTGCCATCAGTGAACAGACCAGCACAGATACGCAGTATTTT. It encodes CAISEQTSTDTQYF.

The chain recombines TRBV28 with TRBJ2-7, with 7 bases that match TRBD2. The V gene end was trimmed by 3 bases and the J gene end by 0 bases; junction bases not matched to a gene: 8. The CDR3 covers 16 residues. CDR1 is MDHEN and CDR2 is SYDVKM in the germline V gene. CDR3 amino acids: CASSFLGRGSSYEQYF. DNA of the CDR3: TGTGCCAGCAGTTTTTTGGGGCGGGGGAGCTCCTACGAGCAGTACTTC.

The count of this clone is one. The chain uses TRBV4-2 and TRBJ1-2, with 9 bases fitting TRBD1. V was clipped by 1 base and J by 8 bases; unmatched bases: 5. In germline, CDR1 is LGHNA, CDR2 YNFKEQ. The CDR3 has 14 amino acids. The CDR3 loop reads CASSQAQGARGYTF. The DNA for the CDR3 is TGTGCCAGCAGCCAAGCACAGGGGGCTCGGGGCTACACCTTC.

This clone was detected only a few times. The V call is TRBV20-1, the J call TRBJ2-1, with 14 bases matching TRBD2. Germline CDR1 reads DFQATT; CDR2 reads SNEGSKA (reference sequence). Losses at the gene ends were 3 bases for V and 7 bases for J; bases not matched to a gene: 14. This CDR3 has 18 residues. CDR3 region: CSASPIWGTSGRENEQFF. As DNA, the CDR3 is TGCAGTGCTAGTCCTATCTGGGGGACTAGCGGGAGAGAGAATGAGCAGTTCTTC.

The CDR3 bases are TGCGCCAGCAGCTTTGAGGGTAGCGGGGTCCAAGAGACCCAGTACTTC. It is translated as CASSFEGSGVQETQYF. The chain has TRBV5-1 and TRBJ2-5; 8 bases agree with TRBD2. The CDR3 totals 16 residues. Germline V gene lookup returns CDR1 SGHRS and CDR2 YFSETQ. The ends lost 2 bases at V and 1 base at J; junction bases unmatched: 7.

This chain joins TRBV18 and TRBJ2-3; 9 nucleotides agree with TRBD2. The V and J ends lost 5 bases and 2 bases, in that order; junction bases with no gene match: 8. The CDR3 loop spans 16 amino acids. Germline CDR1 KGHSH, CDR2 LQKENI. The CDR3 region has the DNA TGTGCCAGCTCAGCCAGCTCGGGACTAGCCACAGATACGCAGTATTTT. Protein product: CASSASSGLATDTQYF.

J is TRBJ1-3 and V is TRBV7-6; D not resolved. The CDR3 sequence is 16 residues long. The V and J ends lost 2 bases and 0 bases respectively, with 11 bases between them. CDR1 is SGHVS, CDR2 FNYEAQ, per germline. CDR3 sequence reads: CASSLFSSSSGNTIYF. CDR3 DNA: TGTGCCAGCAGCTTATTCTCCTCAAGCTCTGGAAACACCATATATTTT. The variable domain in full, completed from reference TRBV7-6 and TRBJ1-3, reads GAGVSQSPRYKVTKRGQDVALRCDPISGHVSLYWYRQALGQGPEFLTYFNYEAQQDKSGLPNDRFSAERPEGSISTLTIQRTEQRDSAMYRCASSLFSSSSGNTIYFGEGSWLTVV.

This rearrangement joins TRBV2 to TRBJ2-1; 8 positions match TRBD2. From germline, CDR1 is SNHLY and CDR2 FYNNEI. The CDR3 spans 16 residues. The V gene end was trimmed by 5 bases and the J gene end by 3 bases; junction bases not matched to a gene: 9. DNA for the CDR3: TGTGCCAGCAGTTGGGTCGGGGGGGGACGCTACAATGAGCAGTTCTTC. Translated: CASSWVGGGRYNEQFF.

The chain carries TRBV28 and TRBJ2-5, with a tentative D call TRBD2 (6 bases). The CDR3 has 15 residues. Trimming took 2 bases from V and 1 from J, leaving 11 bases between them. The germline gives CDR1 MDHEN, CDR2 SYDVKM. The CDR3 DNA is TGTGCCAGCAGTTTAGGGGGGTGGGGCCAAGAGACCCAGTACTTC. Amino acids: CASSLGGWGQETQYF.

The rearrangement joins TRBV7-9 to TRBJ1-5; D unclear. Germline CDR1 and CDR2: SEHNR and FQNEAQ (reference sequence). This CDR3 contains 15 residues. V was trimmed by 1 base and J by 0 bases, leaving 7 bases between them. CDR3 DNA sequence: TGTGCCAGCAGCTTAGACGGATATAGCAATCAGCCCCAGCATTTT. Amino acid sequence: CASSLDGYSNQPQHF. Variable domain in full (rest from reference TRBV7-9 and TRBJ1-5): DTGVSQNPRHKITKRGQNVTFRCDPISEHNRLYWYRQTLGQGPEFLTYFQNEAQLEKSRLLSDRFSAERPKGSFSTLEIQRTEQGDSAMYLCASSLDGYSNQPQHFGDGTRLSIL.

The chain links TRBV18 to TRBJ1-4; D remains unclear. Germline V CDR1 and CDR2: KGHSH, LQKENI. The V end lost 6 bases, the J end lost 8 bases, and 25 bases lay between the germline ends. This CDR3 is 17 amino acids long. CDR3 region: CASSAGGIQAVGEKLFF. In nucleotides, the CDR3 is TGTGCCAGCTCCGCAGGCGGGATCCAGGCTGTAGGGGAAAAACTGTTTTTT.

V gene TRBV11-2 combines with J gene TRBJ1-2; D is undetermined. Germline V lookup: CDR1 SGHAT, CDR2 FQNNGV. This CDR3 is 15 amino acids long. The germline V and J ends were trimmed by 5 bases and 3 bases, with 16 bases remaining between them. Here the CDR3 reads CASSPSIQRDYGYTF. As DNA, the CDR3 is TGTGCCAGCAGCCCTAGCATACAAAGGGACTATGGCTACACCTTC. Supplemented by reference TRBV11-2 and TRBJ1-2, the full variable domain reads EAGVAQSPRYKIIEKRQSVAFWCNPISGHATLYWYQQILGQGPKLLIQFQNNGVVDDSQLPKDRFSAERLKGVDSTLKIQPAKLEDSAVYLCASSPSIQRDYGYTFGSGTRLTVV.

This clone was seen a single time. J is TRBJ1-3 and V is TRBV9; no definite D call. The V gene lost 0 bases and the J gene lost 0 bases, with 10 bases spanning the gap. Germline loops: CDR1 SGDLS, CDR2 YYNGEE. The CDR3 has 16 amino acids. The CDR3 protein is CASSVDLAVSGNTIYF. The CDR3 DNA is TGTGCCAGCAGCGTAGATTTAGCTGTCTCTGGAAACACCATATATTTT.

This chain links TRBV6-5 with TRBJ1-5; D uncertain. CDR1 is MNHEY and CDR2 is SVGAGI in the germline V gene. The CDR3 totals 15 residues. V lost 0 bases, J lost 7 bases, and 13 bases lay in between. The CDR3 DNA sequence: TGTGCCAGCAGTTACTCATTCGGGAGTGACCAGCCCCAGCATTTT. The encoded protein is CASSYSFGSDQPQHF.

The chain uses TRBV4-3 and TRBJ2-1; 13 bases align to TRBD2. After removal of 3 bases from V and 4 bases from J, the junction contained 3 bases not matched to a gene. Germline loops: CDR1 LGHNA, CDR2 YSLEER. The CDR3 is 16 amino acids. In DNA form, the CDR3 reads TGCGCCAGCAGCCAGCAACTAGCGGGAGGGTACAATGAGCAGTTCTTC. It codes for CASSQQLAGGYNEQFF.

The chain uses TRBV15 and TRBJ2-7; D uncertain. V lost 0 bases, J lost 2 bases, and 5 bases lay in between. The CDR3 spans 13 residues. Germline-derived CDR1 and CDR2 are LNHNV and YYDKDF (reference sequence). CDR3 amino acids: CATSREVPYEQYF. In DNA form, the CDR3 reads TGTGCCACCAGCAGAGAAGTCCCCTACGAGCAGTACTTC.

V and J are TRBV28 and TRBJ2-2; 8 bases are a match to TRBD2. V lost 5 bases to trimming and J lost 1 base; unmatched junction nucleotides: 6. CDR1 and CDR2 from the germline V gene are MDHEN and SYDVKM. The CDR3 runs 16 residues. CDR3: CASSPIRGGNTGELFF. The CDR3 region has the DNA TGTGCCAGCAGTCCCATCCGGGGGGGGAACACCGGGGAGCTGTTTTTT.

The chain uses TRBV29-1 and TRBJ1-3, with D maybe TRBD1 (5 bases). The ends were cut back, 6 bases at V and 0 bases at J, with 12 bases in the middle. CDR1 and CDR2 (germline): SQVTM, ANQGSEA. CDR3 length: 14 amino acids. The CDR3 DNA sequence: TGCAGCGTCGGGGGACCCAGCTCTGGAAACACCATATATTTT. This gives the protein CSVGGPSSGNTIYF.

The chain couples TRBV11-1 to TRBJ2-5; D not resolved. Germline V CDR1 and CDR2: SGHAT, FQDESV (reference sequence). There are 11 residues in the CDR3. V was trimmed by 4 bases and J by 4 bases, leaving 4 bases between them. This CDR3 is CASSYGETQYF. In DNA, the CDR3 is TGTGCCAGCAGCTATGGAGAGACCCAGTACTTC.

J is TRBJ1-1 and V is TRBV18; D is ambiguous. Germline V gene sequence: CDR1 KGHSH, CDR2 LQKENI. CDR3 length: 12 residues. The V gene lost 0 bases and the J gene lost 1 base, with 0 bases spanning the gap. CDR3 DNA sequence: TGTGCCAGCTCACCACCGAACACTGAAGCTTTCTTT. As protein: CASSPPNTEAFF.

The chain couples TRBV2 to TRBJ1-6; 8 nucleotides agree with TRBD1. V was pared by 5 bases and J by 5 bases, with 8 bases of the junction left unmatched. The CDR3 loop spans 16 amino acids. Germline CDR1 and CDR2: SNHLY and FYNNEI. In nucleotides, the CDR3 is TGTGCCAGCAGTCCACAGGGGGATAGCAATAATTCACCCCTCCACTTT. This gives the protein CASSPQGDSNNSPLHF.

The chain combines TRBV7-8 with TRBJ2-5; TRBD2 matches 8 bases. CDR3 size: 16 residues. Germline trimming cut 5 bases from V and 1 base from J; bases unmatched to any gene: 9. Germline V gives CDR1 SGHVS, CDR2 FQNEAQ. Written as DNA, the CDR3 is TGTGCCAGCAGCCGTCCACTTAGCGGGATCCAAGAGACCCAGTACTTC. Amino acid sequence: CASSRPLSGIQETQYF.

This clone occurred a few times. The rearrangement uses TRBV28 and TRBJ2-7, with D perhaps matching TRBD2 (8 bases). The CDR3 loop spans 15 amino acids. Germline CDR1 MDHEN, CDR2 SYDVKM. V was cut by 8 bases and J by 2 bases, with 19 bases left in between. Here the CDR3 DNA reads TGTGCCAGCCGGCCCGGGACTAGGGGGCCCTACGAGCAGTACTTC. Translated, it gives CASRPGTRGPYEQYF.

The chain recombines TRBV7-3 with TRBJ2-1; TRBD2 is a possible D gene (6 bases). This CDR3 spans 17 amino acids. Deletions cut 5 bases from V and 4 bases from J, with 21 bases between. Germline CDR1 and CDR2: SGHTA and FQGTGA. The CDR3 sequence is CASSSTGSLVSYNEQFF. CDR3 nucleotide sequence: TGTGCCAGCAGCAGTACCGGGAGCTTGGTGTCTTACAATGAGCAGTTCTTC.

This chain connects TRBV9 to TRBJ2-1, with 7 nucleotides matching TRBD2. Germline V CDR1 and CDR2: SGDLS, YYNGEE. The CDR3 has 17 amino acids. J gave up 7 bases and V 0 bases, and 13 bases lay outside the gene matches. Here the CDR3 DNA reads TGTGCCAGCAGCGTAGCGGGAGGCACCCTTTTCTTGAATGAGCAGTTCTTC. It encodes CASSVAGGTLFLNEQFF. Together with reference TRBV9 and TRBJ2-1, the CDR3 gives the full variable domain: DSGVTQTPKHLITATGQRVTLRCSPRSGDLSVYWYQQSLDQGLQFLIQYYNGEERAKGNILERFSAQQFPDLHSELNLSSLELGDSALYFCASSVAGGTLFLNEQFFGPGTRLTVL.

V is TRBV3-1 (or the pseudogene TRBV3-2) and J is TRBJ1-2, with a possible D match to TRBD1 (6 bases). Germline V gene sequence: CDR1 LGHDT, CDR2 YNNKEL (reference sequence). The CDR3 runs to 14 residues. V lost 2 bases, J lost 5 bases, and 12 bases lay in between. CDR3 DNA sequence: TGTGCCAGCAGCCAAAGGGGGGAGGGGTATGGCTACACCTTC. Residues: CASSQRGEGYGYTF.